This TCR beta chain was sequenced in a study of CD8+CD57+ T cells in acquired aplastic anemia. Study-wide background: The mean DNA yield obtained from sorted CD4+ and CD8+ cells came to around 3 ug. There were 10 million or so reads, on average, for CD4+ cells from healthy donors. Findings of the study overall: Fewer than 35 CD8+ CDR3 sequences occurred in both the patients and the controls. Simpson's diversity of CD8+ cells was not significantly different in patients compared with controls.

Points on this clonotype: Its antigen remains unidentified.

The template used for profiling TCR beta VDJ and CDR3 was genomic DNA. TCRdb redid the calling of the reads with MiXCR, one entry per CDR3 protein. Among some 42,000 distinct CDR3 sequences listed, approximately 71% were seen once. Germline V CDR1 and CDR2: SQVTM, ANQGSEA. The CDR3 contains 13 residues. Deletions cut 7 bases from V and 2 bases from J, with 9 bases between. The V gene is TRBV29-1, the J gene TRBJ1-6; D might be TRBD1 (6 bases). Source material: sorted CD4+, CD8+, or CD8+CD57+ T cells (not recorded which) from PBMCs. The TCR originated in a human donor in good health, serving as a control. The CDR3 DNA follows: TGCAGCGCCAGACAGGCCTATAATTCACCCCTCCACTTT. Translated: CSARQAYNSPLHF.